This TCR beta chain is from a study of STAT5B mutations in CD4+ large granular lymphocyte leukemia. General study results and limits: Data were not HLA-matched across samples.

Germline V gene sequence: CDR1 MGHRA, CDR2 YSYEKL. This CDR3 is 15 amino acids long. Trimming pared 0 bases from V and 2 bases from J, leaving 8 bases between. Method: immunoSEQ multiplex PCR; TCRdb's copy keeps in-frame clones and lacks some. Of 20,000 to 25,000 clones listed, around 72% were seen once; the top ten hold around 0.65%. About this clone: As yet, its antigen is unknown.

The V and J genes are TRBV4-1 and TRBJ2-1; D is undetermined. The sequence derives from a human donor in good health. The sample taken for sequencing was CD4+ T cells from blood buffy coats. The CDR3 coding sequence is TGCGCCAGCAGCCAAGATCCAGGAGCCTACAATGAGCAGTTCTTC. It codes for CASSQDPGAYNEQFF.